A selection of T cell receptor beta chains follows, all from one sample in a study of OX40 agonist ivuxolimab in advanced cancers. Only in-frame clones appear in the TCRdb table, and some are missing; sequencing was by immunoSEQ multiplex PCR. The sample holds 90,000 to 100,000 clones; more than 85% are singletons and the top ten take more than 0.8%. Material: CD4+ or CD8+ T cells sorted from blood, obtained in a trial of the OX40 agonist ivuxolimab. All receptors derive from an adult with an advanced solid tumor such as melanoma, head and neck, liver or kidney cancer. Both conserved end residues are part of each CDR3. The order of the fields is V gene, D gene, J gene, clone size, CDR3 DNA, CDR3 protein. D genes are given only for firm matches. Size is omitted from some rows. Given values are once, few, many or a class for expanded clones.

TRBV2,NA,TRBJ2-6,NA,TGTGCCAGCAGTGAAGGGGGCCGCGGGGCCAACGTCCTGACTTTC,CASSEGGRGANVLTF
TRBV28,NA,TRBJ1-2,NA,TGTGCCAGCAGTACTTCCCCCTCGACAGTCTATGGCTACACCTTC,CASSTSPSTVYGYTF
TRBV6-1,TRBD1,TRBJ2-2,NA,TGTGCCAGCAGGACAGGGCTGAACACCGGGGAGCTGTTTTTT,CASRTGLNTGELFF
TRBV4-2,TRBD1,TRBJ1-3,NA,TGTGCCAGCAGCCAGCAGACAGGGTTCGGAAACACCATATATTTT,CASSQQTGFGNTIYF
TRBV5-4,TRBD2,TRBJ2-1,NA,TGTGCCAGCAGGACCGGGACTAGCGGTGAGCAGTTCTTC,CASRTGTSGEQFF
TRBV19,TRBD2,TRBJ2-3,NA,TGTGCCAGTAGTATTGCGGCTAGCGGGAGGGGCACGCAGTATTTT,CASSIAASGRGTQYF
TRBV27,NA,TRBJ1-2,NA,TGTGCCAGCAGCGAGGGGGGGCTTGGGGGCTACACCTTC,CASSEGGLGGYTF
TRBV7-8,NA,TRBJ2-1,few,TGTGCCAGCAGCTTAAATCAGTACAATGAGCAGTTCTTC,CASSLNQYNEQFF
TRBV28,NA,TRBJ1-2,NA,TGTGCCAGCAGTCTAGCCCGGGACATGTATGGCTACACCTTC,CASSLARDMYGYTF
TRBV4-1,NA,TRBJ1-4,NA,TGCGCCAGCAGCCAACCCTCCTGGGGAATAACAACTAATGAAAAACTGTTTTTT,CASSQPSWGITTNEKLFF
TRBV5-6,TRBD2,TRBJ2-1,NA,TGTGCCAGCAGCTGGGGGTCCGGGAGGTATGAGCAGTTCTTC,CASSWGSGRYEQFF
TRBV5-1,NA,TRBJ1-3,NA,TGCGCCAGCAGCTTATTAGGCTCTGGAAACACCATATATTTT,CASSLLGSGNTIYF
TRBV6-5,NA,TRBJ1-2,NA,TGTGCCAGCAGTTACTCGACCCAGATAGATGGCTACACCTTC,CASSYSTQIDGYTF
TRBV7-3,TRBD1,TRBJ2-1,once,TGTGCCAGCAGCTTCTCTACAGGGGGTTACAATGAGCAGTTCTTC,CASSFSTGGYNEQFF
TRBV7-9,TRBD1,TRBJ1-1,NA,TGTGCCAGCAGCTTTACAGGGGGCGGTCAAACTGAAGCTTTCTTT,CASSFTGGGQTEAFF
TRBV4-2,TRBD1,TRBJ1-2,NA,TGTGCCAGCAGCCAAGAGTGGGGACAGGGGGTCTATGGCTACACCTTC,CASSQEWGQGVYGYTF
TRBV7-9,NA,TRBJ2-1,few,TGTGCCAGCAGCTTAGCGGGCGGCGAGCAGTTCTTC,CASSLAGGEQFF
TRBV2,NA,TRBJ2-5,NA,TGTGCCAGCAGTGGGACATTACAAGAGACCCAGTACTTC,CASSGTLQETQYF
TRBV5-4,NA,TRBJ2-3,NA,TGTGCCTTTGGAGGGCCCATCAATATCCACACAGATACGCAGTATTTT,CAFGGPINIHTDTQYF
TRBV28,TRBD1,TRBJ1-2,NA,TGTGCCAGCAGTCCGGGACAGCAAGTTTCTGGCTACACCTTC,CASSPGQQVSGYTF
TRBV14,TRBD2,TRBJ2-5,NA,TGTGCCAGCAGCCGGAGCGGGGAGGGGACCCAGTACTTC,CASSRSGEGTQYF
TRBV25-1,NA,TRBJ1-1,NA,TGTGCCAGCAGTGATAGGGCAGAAGGGCCATCTTTCTTT,CASSDRAEGPSFF
TRBV5-6,NA,TRBJ1-2,few,TGTGCCAGCAGCTTGGAACAGTTCTATGGCTACACCTTC,CASSLEQFYGYTF
TRBV19,NA,TRBJ2-2,NA,TGTGCCAGTAAGCGGGCCGGGGAGCTGTTTTTT,CASKRAGELFF
TRBV18,NA,TRBJ2-1,NA,TGTGCCAGCTCACCACCGGAAGGGTATGAGCAGTTCTTC,CASSPPEGYEQFF
TRBV9,NA,TRBJ1-6,NA,TGTGCCAGCAGCGTAGATCAGGAGGGAAGGTCACCCCTCCACTTT,CASSVDQEGRSPLHF
TRBV6-5,NA,TRBJ2-1,NA,TGTGCCAGCAGTTACTCGACGGGTCCCAATGAGCAGTTCTTC,CASSYSTGPNEQFF
TRBV28,TRBD1,TRBJ1-4,once,TGTGCCAGCAGTTTGGGGGACAGGACTAATGAAAAACTGTTTTTT,CASSLGDRTNEKLFF
TRBV30,NA,TRBJ2-3,NA,TGTGCCTGGAGTGGGCTGGGGAGAGGGGCCACAGATACGCAGTATTTT,CAWSGLGRGATDTQYF